Each of the 11 T cell receptor beta chains below was sequenced from the same sample in a study of PD-L1 blockade in urothelial cancer. Time point here: pretreatment peripheral blood. The repertoire was sequenced with immunoSEQ multiplex PCR; TCRdb's copy has only in-frame clones and lacks some. The sample lists 60,000 to 65,000 clones, under 90% occurring once. Sequenced material: PBMCs, taken around atezolizumab (anti-PD-L1) treatment. These receptor sequences come from a man in his 70s with urothelial cancer.

This clone was seen once. The chain recombines TRBV18 with TRBJ1-2; TRBD1 agrees at 9 bases. The CDR3 runs to 15 residues. From germline, CDR1 is KGHSH and CDR2 LQKENI. The V segment lost 0 bases and the J segment 4 bases; nucleotides outside the gene matches: 3. CDR3 nucleotide sequence: TGTGCCAGCTCACCACCCCGGGACAGGGTCTATGGCTACACCTTC. Encoded protein: CASSPPRDRVYGYTF.

This clone was seen a few times. CDR3 sequence: CASSPRQGGTEAFF. The CDR3 nucleotides read TGTGCCAGCTCACCACGACAGGGGGGAACTGAAGCTTTCTTT. The rearrangement joins TRBV18 to TRBJ1-1; the match to TRBD1 covers 9 bases. V was clipped by 1 base and J by 5 bases; unmatched bases: 2. Germline CDR1 and CDR2: KGHSH and LQKENI. There are 14 residues in the CDR3. Full variable domain (remainder filled in from reference TRBV18 and TRBJ1-1): NAGVMQNPRHLVRRRGQEARLRCSPMKGHSHVYWYRQLPEEGLKFMVYLQKENIIDESGMPKERFSAEFPKEGPSILRIQQVVRGDSAAYFCASSPRQGGTEAFFGQGTRLTVV.

The rearrangement uses TRBV14 and TRBJ2-1; 7 nucleotides match TRBD2. CDR3 length: 15 amino acids. Germline values: CDR1 SGHDN, CDR2 FVKESK. With V trimmed by 8 bases and J by 9 bases, 16 bases remained unmatched. The CDR3 region is CASRSGAGDSSEQFF. The CDR3 nucleotides read TGTGCCAGCCGCAGCGGGGCGGGAGATAGTAGTGAGCAGTTCTTC. Combining the CDR3 with reference TRBV14 and TRBJ2-1 gives the whole variable domain EAGVTQFPSHSVIEKGQTVTLRCDPISGHDNLYWYRRVMGKEIKFLLHFVKESKQDESGMPNNRFLAERTGGTYSTLKVQPAELEDSGVYFCASRSGAGDSSEQFFGPGTRLTVL.

The CDR3 DNA reads as TGCAGCGTTGAAGATCGACGACAGGGGAGGGATGAGCAGTTCTTC. Amino acid sequence: CSVEDRRQGRDEQFF. This sequence joins TRBV29-1 and TRBJ2-1, with D perhaps TRBD1 (8 bases). The germline gives CDR1 SQVTM, CDR2 ANQGSEA. CDR3 length: 15 residues. V was clipped by 0 bases and J by 8 bases, with 17 bases between them.

The table lists this clone with a few counts. The rearrangement links TRBV4-1 to TRBJ2-3, with D tentatively TRBD2 (5 bases). Germline CDR1 and CDR2: MGHRA and YSYEKL. Trimming cost V 0 bases and J 4 bases, with 5 bases left between them. The CDR3 loop spans 13 amino acids. The CDR3 DNA reads as TGCGCCAGCAGCCAAGATAGCGCAGATACGCAGTATTTT. The encoded protein is CASSQDSADTQYF.

The CDR3 loop reads CASRTFSGRSTDTQYF. The CDR3 DNA reads as TGTGCCAGCAGGACCTTTAGCGGGAGGTCCACAGATACGCAGTATTTT. The chain couples TRBV2 to TRBJ2-3; 10 bases are shared with TRBD2. Germline V CDR1 and CDR2: SNHLY, FYNNEI. V shed 6 bases and J 2 bases; nucleotides not matched to a gene: 8. This CDR3 is built from 16 residues.

The chain is built from TRBV27 and TRBJ2-2, with no clear D. Germline CDR1 is MNHEY and CDR2 is SMNVEV (reference sequence). There are 13 residues in the CDR3. Trimming took off 0 bases at V and 4 bases at J, with 3 bases between the two ends. In nucleotides, the CDR3 is TGTGCCAGCAGTTTATCGCGCACCGGGGAGCTGTTTTTT. Translating gives CASSLSRTGELFF.

V and J are TRBV7-2 and TRBJ2-7; 7 nucleotides line up with TRBD2. Germline V gene sequence: CDR1 SGHTA, CDR2 FQGNSA. V was clipped by 0 bases and J by 6 bases; unmatched bases: 2. The CDR3 contains 13 residues. CDR3 in amino acids: CASSLATGGEQYF. The CDR3 DNA follows: TGTGCCAGCAGCTTAGCTACGGGGGGCGAGCAGTACTTC.

V gene TRBV18 combines with J gene TRBJ1-2; TRBD1 matches 11 bases. This CDR3 is built from 14 residues. V lost 6 bases and J lost 4; bases outside the gene matches: 4. Germline lookup yields CDR1 KGHSH and CDR2 LQKENI. CDR3 DNA sequence: TGTGCCAGCTCCGGACAGGGGGCCATCTATGGCTACACCTTC. Translated, it gives CASSGQGAIYGYTF.

Only a few counts were recorded for this clone. This chain joins TRBV11-2 and TRBJ2-1, with 14 bases that match TRBD2. The germline V gene has CDR1 SGHAT and CDR2 FQNNGV. V gave up 5 bases and J gave up 7 bases; unmatched junction bases: 7. The CDR3 has 16 amino acids. The CDR3 DNA is TGTGCCAGCAGCCCGGGACTAGCGGGAGTGGGAAATGAGCAGTTCTTC. Translated, it gives CASSPGLAGVGNEQFF. Drawing the rest from reference TRBV11-2 and TRBJ2-1, the complete variable domain is EAGVAQSPRYKIIEKRQSVAFWCNPISGHATLYWYQQILGQGPKLLIQFQNNGVVDDSQLPKDRFSAERLKGVDSTLKIQPAKLEDSAVYLCASSPGLAGVGNEQFFGPGTRLTVL.

This clone turned up a few times. The chain recombines TRBV5-1 with TRBJ2-3; D may be TRBD1 (5 bases). Germline lookup yields CDR1 SGHRS and CDR2 YFSETQ. Trimming cost V 0 bases and J 0 bases, with 11 bases left between them. The CDR3 is made up of 16 amino acids. CDR3 loop: CASSLEGVGSTDTQYF. Here the CDR3 DNA reads TGCGCCAGCAGCTTGGAAGGGGTGGGCAGCACAGATACGCAGTATTTT.